These 24 T cell receptor beta chains originate from one sample sequenced in a study of blood T cells in healthy people across ages. It was with a sample-barcoded 5' primer and a J-beta primer mix that a second PCR of roughly 7 to 12 cycles was run. TCRdb re-called the 5' RACE reads with MiXCR, one entry per CDR3 protein. This sample has over a million distinct CDR3 sequences; approximately 39% occur once, and the top ten carry around 4%. The material sequenced was blood. All receptors derive from a woman between 18 and 30 years old in good health.

The chain combines TRBV29-1 with TRBJ2-5; TRBD2 matches at 8 bases. Germline CDR1 SQVTM, CDR2 ANQGSEA. V lost 3 bases and J lost 11; bases outside the gene matches: 11. The CDR3 consists of 13 residues. The CDR3 DNA follows: TGCAGCGTTGATGGGCTAGCGGGTTTGGAGCAGTACTTC. It codes for CSVDGLAGLEQYF.

A remark on this clonotype: One end of the junction is discordant with germline, which a read error may explain. The V call is TRBV12-3 or TRBV12-4, the J call TRBJ2-1; D might be TRBD1 or TRBD2, each matching 7 bases. TRBJ2-7 matches the DNA end more closely, so the J call is doubtful. The CDR3 consists of 15 residues. For the CDR3, the DNA is TGTGTCAGCAGTTTAGTTATCAGGGGGGGCAATGAGCAGTACTTC. It translates to CVSSLVIRGGNEQYF.

The chain carries TRBV11-2 and TRBJ2-3; 8 positions agree with TRBD1. In germline, CDR1 is SGHAT, CDR2 FQNNGV. Trimming removed 3 bases from V and 4 bases from J; junction bases left unmatched: 3. The CDR3 loop spans 14 amino acids. CDR3 coding DNA: TGTGCCAGCAGCTTTGACAGGGGCCCAGATACGCAGTATTTT. Translated, it gives CASSFDRGPDTQYF.

This clonotype was seen a few times. The chain couples TRBV12-3 or TRBV12-4 to TRBJ1-5, with TRBD1 identical over 7 bases. This CDR3 comprises 13 residues. V shed 6 bases, J shed 4 bases, and the junction held 3 bases outside the gene matches. The CDR3 sequence is CASSTGVNQPQHF. As DNA, the CDR3 is TGTGCCAGCAGCACAGGGGTGAATCAGCCCCAGCATTTT.

In this sample, this clonotype turned up many times. V is TRBV7-2 and J is TRBJ2-3; no definite D call. Trimming took 1 base from V and 1 from J, leaving 6 bases between them. This CDR3 spans 14 amino acids. Germline V gene sequence: CDR1 SGHTA, CDR2 FQGNSA. CDR3 protein: CASSLDWGTDTQYF. In DNA, the CDR3 is TGTGCCAGCAGCTTAGATTGGGGCACAGATACGCAGTATTTT.

The gene calls are TRBV7-9 and TRBJ2-1; D call uncertain. CDR3 size: 12 residues. Germline V gene sequence: CDR1 SEHNR, CDR2 FQNEAQ (reference sequence). Trimming took 5 bases from V and 6 from J, leaving 8 bases between them. CDR3 sequence (DNA): TGTGCCAGCAGCCACACTTCCAATGAGCAGTTCTTC. Amino acids: CASSHTSNEQFF.

This clonotype was counted only a few times. The gene calls are TRBV27 and TRBJ2-1; 9 bases match TRBD2. CDR1 and CDR2 from the germline V gene are MNHEY and SMNVEV (reference sequence). The CDR3 extends over 16 amino acids. Trimming cost V 3 bases and J 10 bases; bases outside gene matches: 13. The CDR3 reads CASSLGGLAGWEEQFF. CDR3 nucleotide sequence: TGTGCCAGCAGTTTGGGCGGGCTAGCGGGATGGGAGGAGCAGTTCTTC.

This clonotype was found a few times. This chain links TRBV24-1 with TRBJ2-1, with D unresolved. There are 13 residues in the CDR3. The germline CDR1 and CDR2 sequences are KGHDR and SFDVKD. Trimming took 9 bases from V and 2 from J, leaving 10 bases between them. The CDR3 DNA sequence: TGTGCCACCCGACAAGGGACCTACAATGAGCAGTTCTTC. Translating gives CATRQGTYNEQFF.

This clonotype was detected only a few times. The genes are TRBV28 and TRBJ2-7; the D gene is possibly TRBD1 (5 bases). Deletions cut 6 bases from V and 7 bases from J, with 13 bases between. Germline CDR1 MDHEN, CDR2 SYDVKM. The CDR3 is made up of 12 amino acids. The chain's CDR3 is CASSLRANEQYF. The CDR3, as DNA: TGTGCCAGCAGCCTCAGGGCCAATGAGCAGTACTTC. The full variable domain, completed using reference TRBV28 and TRBJ2-7, is DVKVTQSSRYLVKRTGEKVFLECVQDMDHENMFWYRQDPGLGLRLIYFSYDVKMKEKGDIPEGYSVSREKKERFSLILESASTNQTSMYLCASSLRANEQYFGPGTRLTVT.

The V gene is TRBV7-2, the J gene TRBJ1-2, with TRBD1 matching over 9 bases. This CDR3 spans 15 amino acids. Germline V lookup: CDR1 SGHTA, CDR2 FQGNSA. V shed 5 bases, J shed 2 bases, and the junction held 6 bases outside the gene matches. CDR3 in DNA: TGTGCCAGCAGCCATTGGGACAGGGACAACTATGGCTACACCTTC. Amino acids: CASSHWDRDNYGYTF.

As concerns this clonotype: Possible read error: a much larger clone is one base away. This chain links TRBV7-2 with TRBJ2-7, with 9 bases identical to TRBD1. Looked up from germline, CDR1 is SGHTA and CDR2 is FQGNSA. V lost 0 bases to trimming and J lost 5 bases; unmatched junction nucleotides: 8. This CDR3 has 16 amino acids. In DNA form, the CDR3 reads TGTGCCAGCAGCTTAGCTTCAACAGGGGGCAAGGACGAGCAGTACTTC. Protein product: CASSLASTGGKDEQYF. Complete variable domain (other parts from reference TRBV7-2 and TRBJ2-7): GAGVSQSPSNKVTEKGKDVELRCDPISGHTALYWYRQSLGQGLEFLIYFQGNSAPDKSGLPSDRFSAERTGGSVSTLTIQRTQQEDSAVYLCASSLASTGGKDEQYFGPGTRLTVT.

This clonotype was observed a few times. The chain employs TRBV18 and TRBJ2-7; D gene uncertain. CDR3 size: 14 residues. Germline-derived CDR1 and CDR2 are KGHSH and LQKENI. V lost 5 bases to trimming and J lost 1 base, with 12 bases between them. The chain's CDR3 is CASSTYSQSYEQYF. For the CDR3, the DNA is TGTGCCAGCTCAACTTACAGTCAATCCTACGAGCAGTACTTC.

The chain is built from TRBV4-1 and TRBJ1-1; tentatively, D is TRBD1 (5 bases). V lost 1 base to trimming and J lost 5 bases, with 14 bases between them. Germline V CDR1 and CDR2: MGHRA, YSYEKL. The CDR3 is made up of 15 amino acids. The CDR3 sequence: CASSQARVGWTEAFF. CDR3 bases: TGCGCCAGCAGCCAAGCCAGGGTTGGGTGGACTGAAGCTTTCTTT.

The gene calls are TRBV5-1 and TRBJ1-4, with TRBD1 matching 8 bases. CDR1 and CDR2 from the germline V gene are SGHRS and YFSETQ. CDR3 length: 14 residues. V lost 1 base and J lost 7; bases outside the gene matches: 3. CDR3 region: CASSLRQGAEKLFF. The CDR3 coding sequence is TGCGCCAGCAGCTTGCGGCAGGGGGCTGAAAAACTGTTTTTT. The full variable domain, with the rest looked up from reference TRBV5-1 and TRBJ1-4, is KAGVTQTPRYLIKTRGQQVTLSCSPISGHRSVSWYQQTPGQGLQFLFEYFSETQRNKGNFPGRFSGRQFSNSRSEMNVSTLELGDSALYLCASSLRQGAEKLFFGSGTQLSVL.

This clonotype was seen many times. This chain links TRBV4-3 with TRBJ2-3; possibly TRBD2 for D (5 bases). CDR3 size: 15 residues. The V gene lost 0 bases and the J gene lost 4 bases, with 11 bases spanning the gap. Germline loops: CDR1 LGHNA, CDR2 YSLEER. This chain's CDR3 is CASSQDTSRADTQYF. DNA of the CDR3: TGCGCCAGCAGCCAAGACACTAGTCGTGCAGATACGCAGTATTTT.

The chain couples TRBV6-2 or TRBV6-3 to TRBJ1-5; a weak D match, TRBD1 (6 bases). The ends were cut back, 7 bases at V and 0 bases at J, with 13 bases in the middle. The germline gives CDR1 MNHEY, CDR2 SVGEGT. The CDR3 contains 15 residues. The CDR3 loop reads CASTVQGFSNQPQHF. For the CDR3, the DNA is TGTGCCAGCACCGTACAGGGTTTTAGCAATCAGCCCCAGCATTTT.

The chain employs TRBV14 and TRBJ1-4; D is perhaps TRBD1 (5 bases). CDR1 SGHDN and CDR2 FVKESK come from the germline V gene. V gave up 5 bases and J gave up 5 bases, with 18 bases separating them. The CDR3 runs 16 residues. In DNA, the CDR3 is TGTGCCAGCAGCACGGGACCGTCCTTTGGGAATGAAAAACTGTTTTTT. As protein: CASSTGPSFGNEKLFF.

The rearrangement links TRBV6-2 or TRBV6-3 to TRBJ2-7; 8 bases map to TRBD1. V lost 7 bases to trimming and J lost 3 bases; unmatched junction nucleotides: 11. The CDR3 sequence is 15 residues long. In germline, CDR1 is MNHEY, CDR2 SVGEGT. The CDR3 region is CASKYRQGFFYEQYF. The CDR3 DNA reads as TGTGCCAGCAAGTATCGACAGGGGTTCTTCTACGAGCAGTACTTC.

This clonotype was counted many times. This chain uses TRBV7-2 with TRBJ2-5, with D possibly being TRBD1 (5 bases). Germline loops: CDR1 SGHTA, CDR2 FQGNSA. Trimming stripped 2 bases from V and 2 bases from J, with 9 bases between. This CDR3 spans 14 amino acids. The CDR3 DNA is TGTGCCAGCAGCTTAATGACAGTACAAGAGACCCAGTACTTC. As protein: CASSLMTVQETQYF. Looking up the rest from reference TRBV7-2 and TRBJ2-5 gives the full variable domain: GAGVSQSPSNKVTEKGKDVELRCDPISGHTALYWYRQSLGQGLEFLIYFQGNSAPDKSGLPSDRFSAERTGGSVSTLTIQRTQQEDSAVYLCASSLMTVQETQYFGPGTRLLVL.

The chain has TRBV9 and TRBJ2-3; 7 bases match TRBD2. The length of the CDR3 is 16 residues. Germline V gene lookup returns CDR1 SGDLS and CDR2 YYNGEE. Trimming at V came to 3 bases and at J to 0 bases, leaving 7 bases not matched to a gene. CDR3 sequence (DNA): TGTGCCAGCAGCGCCGACTCCGGGAGGAGCACAGATACGCAGTATTTT. Protein product: CASSADSGRSTDTQYF. Together with reference TRBV9 and TRBJ2-3, the CDR3 gives the full variable domain: DSGVTQTPKHLITATGQRVTLRCSPRSGDLSVYWYQQSLDQGLQFLIQYYNGEERAKGNILERFSAQQFPDLHSELNLSSLELGDSALYFCASSADSGRSTDTQYFGPGTRLTVL.

The chain combines TRBV4-3 with TRBJ2-1, with D maybe TRBD2 (5 bases). This CDR3 is 16 amino acids long. The germline V gene encodes CDR1 LGHNA and CDR2 YSLEER. V shed 4 bases and J shed 3 bases, with 16 bases lying between them. Here the CDR3 reads CASSRDGVRDYNEQFF. The CDR3, as DNA: TGCGCCAGCAGCCGAGATGGGGTGAGGGACTACAATGAGCAGTTCTTC.

About this clonotype: The germline gene is not matched at one end of the junction; a read error may be the cause. The chain uses TRBV7-7 and TRBJ2-5, with 7 nucleotides matching TRBD1. TRBJ2-7 matches the DNA end more closely, so the J call is doubtful. CDR1 SSHAT and CDR2 FNYEAQ come from the germline V gene (reference sequence). This CDR3 has 16 amino acids. The CDR3 DNA reads as TGTGCTAGCAGCCCCAGTCTACTGACAGGGCCCAACGAGCAGTACTTC. Its translation is CASSPSLLTGPNEQYF.

J is TRBJ2-3 and V is TRBV3-1, with TRBD2 matching over 14 bases. The ends lost 4 bases at V and 5 bases at J; junction bases unmatched: 5. The CDR3 is made up of 16 amino acids. The germline CDR1 and CDR2 sequences are LGHDT and YNNKEL (reference sequence). DNA of the CDR3: TGTGCCAGCAGCCTGGGGACTAGCGGGGGAGGAGATACGCAGTATTTT. This encodes CASSLGTSGGGDTQYF.

The chain carries TRBV12-3 or TRBV12-4 and TRBJ1-2; a possible D gene is TRBD1 (6 bases). CDR3 length: 16 amino acids. Trimming shortened V by 7 bases and J by 3 bases, and 21 bases separated the two germline ends. In nucleotides, the CDR3 is TGTGCCAGCACCCGAGGGTACAGGGCCCGATACTATGGCTACACCTTC. Residues: CASTRGYRARYYGYTF.